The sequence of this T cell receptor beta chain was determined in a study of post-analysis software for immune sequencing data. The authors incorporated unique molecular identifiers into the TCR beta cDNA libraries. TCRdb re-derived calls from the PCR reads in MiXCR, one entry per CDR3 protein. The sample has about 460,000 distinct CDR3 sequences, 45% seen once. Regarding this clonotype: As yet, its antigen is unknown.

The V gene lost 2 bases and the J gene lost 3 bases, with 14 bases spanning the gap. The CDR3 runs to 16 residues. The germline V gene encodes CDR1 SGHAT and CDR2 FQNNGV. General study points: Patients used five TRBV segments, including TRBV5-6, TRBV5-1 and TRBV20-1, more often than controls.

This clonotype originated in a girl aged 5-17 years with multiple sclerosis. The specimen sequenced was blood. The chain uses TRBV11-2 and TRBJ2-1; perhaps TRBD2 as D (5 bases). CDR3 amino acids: CASSLRLGGFYNEQFF. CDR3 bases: TGTGCCAGCAGCTTACGCCTCGGAGGCTTCTACAATGAGCAGTTCTTC.